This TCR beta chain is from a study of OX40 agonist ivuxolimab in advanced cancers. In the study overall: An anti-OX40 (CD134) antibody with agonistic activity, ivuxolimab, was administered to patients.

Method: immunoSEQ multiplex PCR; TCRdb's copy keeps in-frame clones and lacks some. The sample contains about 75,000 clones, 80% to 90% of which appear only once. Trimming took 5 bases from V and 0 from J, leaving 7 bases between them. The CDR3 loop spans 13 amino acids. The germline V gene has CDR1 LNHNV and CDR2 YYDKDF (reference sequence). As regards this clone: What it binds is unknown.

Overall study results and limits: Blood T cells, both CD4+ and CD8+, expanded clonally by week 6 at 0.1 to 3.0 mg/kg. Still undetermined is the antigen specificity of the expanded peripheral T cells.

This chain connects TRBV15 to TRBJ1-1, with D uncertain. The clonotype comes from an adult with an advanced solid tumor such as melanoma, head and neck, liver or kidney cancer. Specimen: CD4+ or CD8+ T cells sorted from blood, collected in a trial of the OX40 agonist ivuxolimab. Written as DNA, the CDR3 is TGTGCCACCAGCGTACAGATGAACACTGAAGCTTTCTTT. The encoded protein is CATSVQMNTEAFF.